Listed below are T cell receptor beta chains from one sample, sequenced in a study of vaccination effects on CD4 cells after COVID-19. Clones were read by immunoSEQ multiplex PCR, and TCRdb kept only the in-frame ones, dropping some. The repertoire holds 25,000 to 30,000 clones, over 55% seen once, with 9% to 10% in the top ten. These receptors' antigens are unknown. The source was CD4+ T cells from PBMCs cultured with HCoV-NL63 spike peptides, collected after COVID-19 vaccination. All receptors derive from a human donor who received a COVID-19 vaccine. Each CDR3 is given with its conserved first and last residue. D genes are given only for firm matches. Clone sizes are given selectively: once, few, many, or a class where the clone is expanded.

d_gene	v_gene	j_gene	abundance	CDR3nt	CDR3aa
TRBD2	TRBV6-6	TRBJ2-3	-	TGTGCCAGCAGGCGACTAGCGGGAGCATTTAGCACAGATACGCAGTATTTT	CASRRLAGAFSTDTQYF
TRBD1	TRBV3-1/TRBV3-2	TRBJ1-1	-	TGTGCCAGCAGCCTGGGACAGACCACTGAAGCTTTCTTT	CASSLGQTTEAFF
TRBD2	TRBV3-1/TRBV3-2	TRBJ2-3	-	TGTGCCAGCTCTCGGGAGGCTACAGATACGCAGTATTTT	CASSREATDTQYF
TRBD1	TRBV6-5	TRBJ2-3	-	TGTGCCAGCAGCCAGGGGGCTTTTCGCACAGATACGCAGTATTTT	CASSQGAFRTDTQYF
TRBD2	TRBV2	TRBJ2-1	-	TGTGCCAGCAGTGATACGACTAGCGGGAACTACAATGAGCAGTTCTTC	CASSDTTSGNYNEQFF
-	TRBV7-2	TRBJ1-1	-	TGTGCCAGCAGCTTACTTAGATTAACTGAAGCTTTCTTT	CASSLLRLTEAFF
-	TRBV2	TRBJ2-7	-	TGTGCCAGCGTTAGACAGTGGGCCTACGAGCAGTACTTC	CASVRQWAYEQYF
TRBD2	TRBV7-8	TRBJ2-7	-	TGTGCCAGCAGCCCCCGTCGTCTAGCGGGTGGCGAGCAGTACTTC	CASSPRRLAGGEQYF
TRBD2	TRBV10-3	TRBJ2-7	large	TGTGCCATCAGGCCAGCGACTAGCGGGGGGATAAGCTCCTACGAGCAGTACTTC	CAIRPATSGGISSYEQYF
-	TRBV6-5	TRBJ1-1	-	TGTGCCAGCAGTTACTCAGGGGGGATGAACACTGAAGCTTTCTTT	CASSYSGGMNTEAFF
-	TRBV6-1	TRBJ1-2	-	TGTGCCAGCAGTGAAGGAGCCGGGACGGTGGGTCGTGTTGGCTACACCTTC	CASSEGAGTVGRVGYTF
-	TRBV23-1	TRBJ2-7	once	TGCGCCAGCAGTCCGCACCTAAGGGGGGGGTACGAGCAGTACTTC	CASSPHLRGGYEQYF
TRBD1	TRBV7-8	TRBJ1-6	-	TGTGCCAGCAGCTTACCGGGACAGGGTAATTCACCCCTCCACTTT	CASSLPGQGNSPLHF
TRBD2	TRBV5-1	TRBJ2-1	-	TGCGCCAGCCACTTCAATCGGACTAGCGGGAGGGTCTACAATGAGCAGTTCTTC	CASHFNRTSGRVYNEQFF
-	TRBV7-8	TRBJ2-5	-	TGTGCCAGCAGCCCATTCGGAGAGACCCAGTACTTC	CASSPFGETQYF
TRBD2	TRBV5-1	TRBJ2-2	once	TGCGCCAGTTATAGCGGGAGGGCCGCCGGCGGGGAGCTGTTTTTT	CASYSGRAAGGELFF
-	TRBV3-1/TRBV3-2	TRBJ2-3	-	TGTGCCAGCAGCCAAGGTGGTATAACAGATACGCAGTATTTT	CASSQGGITDTQYF
TRBD1	TRBV19	TRBJ1-1	-	TGTGCCAGTAGGGGACAGTCTAGGGCTGAAGCTTTCTTT	CASRGQSRAEAFF
TRBD1	TRBV30	TRBJ1-5	-	TGTGCCTGGAGTCCGGGACAGCTCAATCAGCCCCAGCATTTT	CAWSPGQLNQPQHF
TRBD2	TRBV7-2	TRBJ2-7	-	TGTGCCAGCAGCCCCGGACTAGCGGGTGCCTACGAGCAGTACTTC	CASSPGLAGAYEQYF
TRBD2	TRBV6-5	TRBJ2-1	few	TGTGCCAGCAAAAGGGGACTAGCGGGAGTTATTGAGCAGTTCTTC	CASKRGLAGVIEQFF
-	TRBV5-4	TRBJ2-7	-	TGTGCCAGCAGCTGGCGCCCCCGAAGCTACGAGCAGTACTTC	CASSWRPRSYEQYF
TRBD2	TRBV29-1	TRBJ2-1	once	TGCAGCGTTGTCTCAGCGGGAGGGGACAATGAGCAGTTCTTC	CSVVSAGGDNEQFF
TRBD2	TRBV7-9	TRBJ2-1	few	TGTGCCAGCAGCTTAAAGGGTAGCGGGAGGGCCTACAATGAGCAGTTCTTC	CASSLKGSGRAYNEQFF
-	TRBV5-1	TRBJ1-1	few	TGCGCCAGCAGCCCGGGGGGTTTGAACACTGAAGCTTTCTTT	CASSPGGLNTEAFF
-	TRBV3-1/TRBV3-2	TRBJ2-7	few	TGTGCCAGCAGCCCCCTGGGATTCTCAACCTACGAGCAGTACTTC	CASSPLGFSTYEQYF
TRBD2	TRBV3-1/TRBV3-2	TRBJ2-3	once	TGTGCCAGCAGCCAAGATCCCCCCCTGGCGGGAGGAGGCTCAGATACGCAGTATTTT	CASSQDPPLAGGGSDTQYF